This is a list of T cell receptor beta chains from one sample in a study of OX40 agonist ivuxolimab in advanced cancers. Here immunoSEQ multiplex PCR was the method, and the copy in TCRdb shows in-frame clones only, minus some. The table lists about 150,000 clones, 90% of them singletons, with less than 1.1% in the top ten. The sample consisted of CD4+ or CD8+ T cells sorted from blood, taken in a trial of the OX40 agonist ivuxolimab. These receptors all stem from an adult with an advanced solid tumor such as melanoma, head and neck, liver or kidney cancer. The CDR3 runs from the conserved cysteine through the conserved F or W. D genes are given only for firm matches. Only some rows state a clone size, as once, few, many or a class for expanded clones.

d_call: TRBD2
j_call: TRBJ2-7
clone_size: .
v_call: TRBV15
cdr3_aa: CATSRERSMTGLAGFYEQYF
cdr3_nt: TGTGCCACCAGCAGAGAAAGAAGTATGACGGGACTAGCGGGTTTCTACGAGCAGTACTTC

d_call: .
j_call: TRBJ1-5
clone_size: few
v_call: TRBV18
cdr3_aa: CASSSGDSNQPQHF
cdr3_nt: TGTGCCAGCTCTTCGGGGGACAGCAATCAGCCCCAGCATTTT

d_call: TRBD2
j_call: TRBJ2-1
clone_size: .
v_call: TRBV7-2
cdr3_aa: CASSRKRENLLTNNEQFF
cdr3_nt: TGTGCCAGCAGCCGGAAGCGGGAGAACCTCTTAACCAACAATGAGCAGTTCTTC

d_call: .
j_call: TRBJ1-1
clone_size: .
v_call: TRBV29-1
cdr3_aa: CSLGSDTEAFF
cdr3_nt: TGCAGCCTGGGTAGTGACACTGAAGCTTTCTTT

d_call: .
j_call: TRBJ1-1
clone_size: once
v_call: TRBV4-2
cdr3_aa: CASSQDPYREAFF
cdr3_nt: TGTGCCAGCAGCCAAGATCCCTACAGAGAAGCTTTCTTT

d_call: .
j_call: TRBJ2-2
clone_size: .
v_call: TRBV7-9
cdr3_aa: CASSPGGTPDNTGELFF
cdr3_nt: TGTGCCAGCAGCCCCGGGGGGACACCCGATAACACCGGGGAGCTGTTTTTT

d_call: .
j_call: TRBJ2-7
clone_size: .
v_call: TRBV6-9
cdr3_aa: CASRQGLHYEQYF
cdr3_nt: TGTGCCAGCAGACAGGGTTTGCACTACGAGCAGTACTTC

d_call: .
j_call: TRBJ2-7
clone_size: .
v_call: TRBV2
cdr3_aa: CASNFRERNEQYF
cdr3_nt: TGTGCCAGCAATTTCCGGGAAAGGAACGAGCAGTACTTC

d_call: TRBD2
j_call: TRBJ2-1
clone_size: .
v_call: TRBV10-3
cdr3_aa: CAISNLGTSGNNEQFF
cdr3_nt: TGTGCCATCAGTAACCTCGGGACTAGCGGGAACAATGAGCAGTTCTTC

d_call: .
j_call: TRBJ1-4
clone_size: .
v_call: TRBV9
cdr3_aa: CASSAVGGEDEKLFF
cdr3_nt: TGTGCCAGCAGCGCGGTGGGGGGCGAGGATGAAAAACTGTTTTTT

d_call: .
j_call: TRBJ1-1
clone_size: .
v_call: TRBV11-2
cdr3_aa: CASSPAIEAFF
cdr3_nt: TGTGCCAGCAGCCCGGCCATAGAAGCTTTCTTT

d_call: .
j_call: TRBJ2-3
clone_size: .
v_call: TRBV11-3
cdr3_aa: CASSLDSVGASTDTQYF
cdr3_nt: TGTGCCAGCAGCTTAGACTCCGTGGGAGCTAGCACAGATACGCAGTATTTT

d_call: .
j_call: TRBJ1-5
clone_size: .
v_call: TRBV19
cdr3_aa: CASSKTDSLAGPQHF
cdr3_nt: TGTGCCAGTAGTAAAACCGACAGCCTCGCGGGGCCCCAGCATTTT

d_call: .
j_call: TRBJ2-1
clone_size: once
v_call: TRBV10-3
cdr3_aa: CAISAGADSYNEQFF
cdr3_nt: TGTGCCATCAGTGCAGGGGCTGACTCCTACAATGAGCAGTTCTTC

d_call: TRBD2
j_call: TRBJ2-1
clone_size: .
v_call: TRBV5-4
cdr3_aa: CASSLYRGTSGTHNEQFF
cdr3_nt: TGTGCCAGCAGCTTGTACAGGGGGACTAGCGGGACCCACAATGAGCAGTTCTTC

d_call: .
j_call: TRBJ2-5
clone_size: .
v_call: TRBV11-2
cdr3_aa: CASSSATGFQETQYF
cdr3_nt: TGTGCCAGCAGCTCGGCCACAGGGTTCCAAGAGACCCAGTACTTC

d_call: .
j_call: TRBJ2-7
clone_size: .
v_call: TRBV28
cdr3_aa: CASRSLYEQYF
cdr3_nt: TGTGCCAGCAGATCCCTCTACGAGCAGTACTTC

d_call: .
j_call: TRBJ2-1
clone_size: .
v_call: TRBV12-5
cdr3_aa: CASGFYNEQFF
cdr3_nt: TGTGCTAGTGGTTTTTACAATGAGCAGTTCTTC

d_call: TRBD2
j_call: TRBJ2-2
clone_size: .
v_call: TRBV11-3
cdr3_aa: CASSSSGTNTGELFF
cdr3_nt: TGTGCCAGCAGCTCTAGCGGGACGAACACCGGGGAGCTGTTTTTT